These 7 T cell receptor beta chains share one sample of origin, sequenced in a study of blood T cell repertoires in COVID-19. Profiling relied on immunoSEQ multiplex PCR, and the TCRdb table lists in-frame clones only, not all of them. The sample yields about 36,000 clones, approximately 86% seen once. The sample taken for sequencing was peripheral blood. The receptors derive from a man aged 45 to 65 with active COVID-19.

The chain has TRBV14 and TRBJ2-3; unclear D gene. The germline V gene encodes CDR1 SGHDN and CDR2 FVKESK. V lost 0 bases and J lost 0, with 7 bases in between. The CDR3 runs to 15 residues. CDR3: CASSQEGTSTDTQYF. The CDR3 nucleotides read TGTGCCAGCAGCCAAGAGGGCACTAGCACAGATACGCAGTATTTT.

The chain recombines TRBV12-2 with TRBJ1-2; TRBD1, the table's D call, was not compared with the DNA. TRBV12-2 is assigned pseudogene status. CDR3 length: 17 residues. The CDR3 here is CASRLEGERQDHYGYTF. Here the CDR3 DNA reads TGTGCAAGTCGCTTAGAGGGGGAGAGGCAGGATCACTATGGCTACACCTTC.

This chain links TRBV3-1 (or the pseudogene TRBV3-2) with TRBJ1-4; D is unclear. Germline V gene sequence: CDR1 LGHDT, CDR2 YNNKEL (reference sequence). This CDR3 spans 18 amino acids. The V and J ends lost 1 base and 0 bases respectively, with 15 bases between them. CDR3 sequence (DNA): TGTGCCAGCAGCCAAGCCCCCGGGAGACTTGCAACTAATGAAAAACTGTTTTTT. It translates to CASSQAPGRLATNEKLFF.

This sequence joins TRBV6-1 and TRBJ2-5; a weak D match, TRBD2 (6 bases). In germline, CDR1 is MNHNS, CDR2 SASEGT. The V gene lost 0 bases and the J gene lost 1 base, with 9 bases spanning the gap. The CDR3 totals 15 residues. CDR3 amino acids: CASSEAGGTQETQYF. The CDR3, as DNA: TGTGCCAGCAGTGAAGCGGGGGGAACCCAAGAGACCCAGTACTTC.

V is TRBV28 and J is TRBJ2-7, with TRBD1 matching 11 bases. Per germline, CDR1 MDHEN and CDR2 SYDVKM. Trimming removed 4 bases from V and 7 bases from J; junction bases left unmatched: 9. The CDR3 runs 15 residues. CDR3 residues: CASSSPGQGAREQYF. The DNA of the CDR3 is TGTGCCAGCAGTTCGCCCGGACAGGGGGCAAGGGAGCAGTACTTC.

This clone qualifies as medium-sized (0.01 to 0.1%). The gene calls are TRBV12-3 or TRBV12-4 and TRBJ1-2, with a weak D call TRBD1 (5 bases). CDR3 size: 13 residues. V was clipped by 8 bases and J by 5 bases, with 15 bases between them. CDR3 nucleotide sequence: TGTGCCAGCTCCCTTTCGGGGGGTTATGGCTACACCTTC. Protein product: CASSLSGGYGYTF.

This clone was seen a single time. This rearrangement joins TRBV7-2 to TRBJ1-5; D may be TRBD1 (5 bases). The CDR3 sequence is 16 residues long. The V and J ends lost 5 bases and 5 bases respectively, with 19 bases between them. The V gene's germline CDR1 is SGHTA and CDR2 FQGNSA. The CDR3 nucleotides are TGTGCCAGCAGCCCGCGGGGCGGGACCTCCCATCAGCCCCAGCATTTT. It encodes CASSPRGGTSHQPQHF.